Listed here are 12 T cell receptor beta chains from one sample, sequenced in a study of neurological immune-mediated disorders. TCRdb ran MiXCR on the 5' RACE reads and lists one entry per CDR3 protein. Of 75,000 to 85,000 distinct CDR3 sequences in the sample, more than 15% were seen once. Sample: PBMCs. Receptor source: a woman aged 40 to 55 in good health.

This clonotype was picked up many times. The J gene is TRBJ2-1, the V gene TRBV5-1; 7 nucleotides align to TRBD2. The CDR3 sequence is 13 residues long. Germline lookup yields CDR1 SGHRS and CDR2 YFSETQ. V lost 1 base, J lost 9 bases, and 4 bases stayed unmatched. The CDR3 coding sequence is TGCGCCAGCAGCTTGAGACTAGCTCTTGAGCAGTTCTTC. Amino acids: CASSLRLALEQFF.

There are many counts of this clonotype. The J gene is TRBJ1-4, the V gene TRBV10-3; D remains unclear. Germline V gene data show CDR1 as ENHRY and CDR2 as SYGVKD. The CDR3 is made up of 15 amino acids. Trimming removed 0 bases from V and 3 bases from J, with 8 bases in between. The CDR3 loop is CAISESGSPNEKLFF. For the CDR3, the DNA is TGTGCCATCAGTGAGTCGGGTTCGCCTAATGAAAAACTGTTTTTT.

The chain carries TRBV6-6 and TRBJ1-2; TRBD1 aligns across 8 bases. The V gene end was trimmed by 0 bases and the J gene end by 7 bases; junction bases not matched to a gene: 7. The CDR3 runs to 15 residues. Per germline, CDR1 MNHNY and CDR2 SVGAGI (reference sequence). The chain's CDR3 is CASSYSGQGRSGYTF. CDR3 coding DNA: TGTGCCAGCAGTTACTCCGGACAGGGCAGATCTGGCTACACCTTC.

This clonotype was counted ten times or more. This chain links TRBV3-1 with TRBJ1-6; 7 nucleotides agree with TRBD1. V lost 0 bases, J lost 7 bases, and 9 bases stayed unmatched. The CDR3 runs to 17 residues. Per the germline V gene, CDR1 is LGHDT and CDR2 is YNNKEL (reference sequence). The chain's CDR3 is CASSQDLAGTANSPLHF. The CDR3 region has the DNA TGTGCCAGCAGCCAAGATCTAGCCGGGACAGCGAATTCACCCCTCCACTTT.

This clonotype was counted between two and nine times. The chain combines TRBV6-1 with TRBJ1-1; 11 bases align to TRBD1. After removal of 0 bases from V and 11 bases from J, the junction contained 2 bases not matched to a gene. In germline, CDR1 is MNHNS, CDR2 SASEGT. The CDR3 is 13 amino acids. The CDR3 nucleotides read TGTGCCAGCAGTGAAGCGGGACAGGGGGAGGCTTTCTTT. This gives the protein CASSEAGQGEAFF.

The genes are TRBV7-9 and TRBJ2-3, with D tentatively TRBD2 (5 bases). The V gene lost 5 bases and the J gene lost 6 bases, with 18 bases spanning the gap. Per germline, CDR1 SEHNR and CDR2 FQNEAQ (reference sequence). This CDR3 spans 15 amino acids. The CDR3 sequence is CASSPSIPSGDTQYF. The CDR3 DNA follows: TGTGCCAGCAGCCCATCGATACCGTCGGGGGATACGCAGTATTTT.

This clonotype has a count of ten or more. The DNA for the CDR3 is TGTGCCATCAGCCCGGGACTAGCGAATTATACGCAGTATTTT. It encodes CAISPGLANYTQYF. The chain is built from TRBV10-3 and TRBJ2-3; 10 nucleotides line up with TRBD2. Germline V gene sequence: CDR1 ENHRY, CDR2 SYGVKD. With V trimmed by 6 bases and J by 7 bases, 7 bases remained unmatched. CDR3 size: 14 residues.

This clonotype was observed many times. The chain links TRBV7-2 to TRBJ2-7, with 7 bases aligning to TRBD1. Germline CDR1 and CDR2: SGHTA and FQGNSA. The CDR3 totals 15 residues. The V and J ends lost 3 bases and 0 bases, in that order; junction bases with no gene match: 5. The CDR3 sequence is CASSFGWDSSYEQYF. CDR3 DNA sequence: TGTGCCAGCAGCTTCGGCTGGGACAGCTCCTACGAGCAGTACTTC.

This clonotype was recorded many times. The chain joins TRBV4-3 to TRBJ1-1; unclear D gene. Germline loops: CDR1 LGHNA, CDR2 YSLEER. Trimming shortened V by 0 bases and J by 0 bases, and 5 bases separated the two germline ends. This CDR3 comprises 14 residues. Here the CDR3 DNA reads TGCGCCAGCAGCCAAGAGCCCATGAACACTGAAGCTTTCTTT. This sequence encodes CASSQEPMNTEAFF.

This clonotype was recorded once. The CDR3 carries no conserved terminal phenylalanine or tryptophan, so it likely arises from a read error. It is unclear where the CDR3 begins or ends on the DNA, so no DNA is shown, and the CDR3 is as TCRdb lists it. The chain joins TRBV7-2 to TRBJ2-3; the D segment call TRBD2 is taken from the table without a DNA check. Germline CDR1 is SGHTA and CDR2 is FQGNSA. The CDR3 length is 12 residues, termini included. CDR3 amino acids: CASSLVEGKEYL.

This clonotype was found many times. The genes are TRBV29-1 and TRBJ1-1; D might be TRBD1 (5 bases). Germline values: CDR1 SQVTM, CDR2 ANQGSEA. V lost 4 bases and J 3 bases, leaving 9 bases between the germline ends. The CDR3 covers 12 residues. The CDR3 sequence: CSVAGGDTEAFF. In DNA, the CDR3 is TGCAGCGTTGCGGGGGGAGACACTGAAGCTTTCTTT.

The table lists this clonotype with many counts. The V and J genes are TRBV28 and TRBJ2-5, with D possibly TRBD2 on 7 matching bases. Germline lookup yields CDR1 MDHEN and CDR2 SYDVKM. V lost 2 bases and J 5 bases, leaving 12 bases between the germline ends. The CDR3 length is 14 residues. CDR3 sequence reads: CASSLAGAGETQYF. The CDR3 DNA reads as TGTGCCAGCAGTTTAGCGGGGGCGGGGGAGACCCAGTACTTC. Looking up the rest from reference TRBV28 and TRBJ2-5 gives the full variable domain: DVKVTQSSRYLVKRTGEKVFLECVQDMDHENMFWYRQDPGLGLRLIYFSYDVKMKEKGDIPEGYSVSREKKERFSLILESASTNQTSMYLCASSLAGAGETQYFGPGTRLLVL.